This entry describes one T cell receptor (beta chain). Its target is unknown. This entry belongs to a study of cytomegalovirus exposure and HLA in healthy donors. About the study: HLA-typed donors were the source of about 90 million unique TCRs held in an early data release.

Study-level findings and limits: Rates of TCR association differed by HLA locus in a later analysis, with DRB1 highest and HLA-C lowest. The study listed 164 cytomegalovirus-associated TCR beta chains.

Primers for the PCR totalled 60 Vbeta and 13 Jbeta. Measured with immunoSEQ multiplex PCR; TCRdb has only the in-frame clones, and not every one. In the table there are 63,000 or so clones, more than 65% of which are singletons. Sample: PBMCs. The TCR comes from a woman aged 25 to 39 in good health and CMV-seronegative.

The DNA for the CDR3 is TGTGCCAGTATCCAGACAGGGGGCAAATCTAACTATGGCTACACCTTC. Protein sequence: CASIQTGGKSNYGYTF. This sequence joins TRBV19 and TRBJ1-2; 10 nucleotides align to TRBD1. With 7 bases clipped from V and 0 bases from J, the junction kept 8 bases outside the gene matches. There are 16 residues in the CDR3. In germline, CDR1 is LNHDA, CDR2 SQIVND (reference sequence). Based on the CDR3 plus reference TRBV19 and TRBJ1-2, the full variable domain is DGGITQSPKYLFRKEGQNVTLSCEQNLNHDAMYWYRQDPGQGLRLIYYSQIVNDFQKGDIAEGYSVSREKKESFPLTVTSAQKNPTAFYLCASIQTGGKSNYGYTFGSGTRLTVV.